This entry lists 27 T cell receptor beta chains sequenced from one sample in a study of CD8 T cells in ankylosing spondylitis. TCRdb itself ran the 5' RACE reads through MiXCR, one entry per CDR3 protein. The data hold around 300,000 distinct CDR3 sequences, with approximately 10% observed a single time. Specimen: blood, either unsorted or a sorted T cell fraction (not recorded which). These receptor sequences come from a female donor with ankylosing spondylitis or in good health (not recorded which).

The genes are TRBV29-1 and TRBJ2-5; D may be TRBD1 (5 bases). Germline V lookup: CDR1 SQVTM, CDR2 ANQGSEA. Trimming removed 7 bases at V and 0 bases at J, with 12 bases between. The CDR3 is 13 amino acids. The CDR3 DNA is TGCAGCGCCGTGGCAGGGAACCAAGAGACCCAGTACTTC. Translated, it gives CSAVAGNQETQYF.

The J gene is TRBJ2-5, the V gene TRBV25-1, with D unclear. Trimming cost V 2 bases and J 5 bases, with 15 bases left between them. The CDR3 loop spans 15 amino acids. Per germline, CDR1 MGHDK and CDR2 SYGVNS. CDR3 in amino acids: CASSEDLVGFETQYF. CDR3 nucleotide sequence: TGTGCCAGCAGTGAAGATCTCGTCGGTTTTGAGACCCAGTACTTC. The complete variable domain, with remaining parts taken from reference TRBV25-1 and TRBJ2-5, reads EADIYQTPRYLVIGTGKKITLECSQTMGHDKMYWYQQDPGMELHLIHYSYGVNSTEKGDLSSESTVSRIRTEHFPLTLESARPSHTSQYLCASSEDLVGFETQYFGPGTRLLVL.

This clonotype was counted many times. The CDR3 spells CASSYGAGVNTGELFF. The CDR3 DNA reads as TGTGCCAGCAGTTATGGAGCAGGGGTTAACACCGGGGAGCTGTTTTTT. V is TRBV6-2 or TRBV6-3 and J is TRBJ2-2, with D possibly being TRBD1 (6 bases). The germline V and J ends were trimmed by 3 bases and 2 bases, with 13 bases remaining between them. The CDR3 has 16 amino acids. The germline V gene has CDR1 MNHEY and CDR2 SVGEGT.

This clonotype was seen a few times. The V gene is TRBV7-2, the J gene TRBJ1-2; 7 bases are a match to TRBD1. The V segment lost 4 bases and the J segment 2 bases; nucleotides outside the gene matches: 4. CDR1 and CDR2 (germline): SGHTA, FQGNSA. CDR3 size: 14 residues. In DNA, the CDR3 is TGTGCCAGCAGCTCCCCGACAGGGAACTATGGCTACACCTTC. Translating gives CASSSPTGNYGYTF.

This clonotype was seen ten or more times. V gene TRBV5-1 combines with J gene TRBJ2-7; D perhaps matches TRBD1 (5 bases). Germline V gene lookup returns CDR1 SGHRS and CDR2 YFSETQ. The CDR3 totals 11 residues. V lost 3 bases and J 7 bases, leaving 8 bases between the germline ends. The CDR3 loop reads CASSSTVEQYF. CDR3 DNA sequence: TGCGCCAGCAGCTCGACAGTTGAGCAGTACTTC. Using reference TRBV5-1 and TRBJ2-7 for the parts outside the CDR3, the full variable domain is KAGVTQTPRYLIKTRGQQVTLSCSPISGHRSVSWYQQTPGQGLQFLFEYFSETQRNKGNFPGRFSGRQFSNSRSEMNVSTLELGDSALYLCASSSTVEQYFGPGTRLTVT.

V gene TRBV12-3 or TRBV12-4 combines with J gene TRBJ2-1; 12 nucleotides line up with TRBD2. The junction had 4 bases not matched to a gene; V was cut back by 6 bases and J by 7 bases. The CDR3 totals 14 residues. This CDR3 reads CASRGLAGPNEQFF. CDR3 bases: TGTGCCAGCAGGGGACTAGCGGGTCCTAATGAGCAGTTCTTC.

This clonotype was seen repeatedly, ten times or more. V gene TRBV10-3 combines with J gene TRBJ1-1, with 7 bases aligning to TRBD1. This CDR3 spans 17 amino acids. V trimming: 4 bases; J trimming: 5 bases; junction bases outside the gene matches: 16. Germline assignment: CDR1 ENHRY and CDR2 SYGVKD. CDR3 residues: CAISGKGAAFMGTEAFF. CDR3 DNA sequence: TGTGCCATCAGTGGTAAGGGGGCTGCGTTTATGGGGACTGAAGCTTTCTTT.

Ten or more counts support this clonotype. The gene calls are TRBV5-8 and TRBJ2-3, with a tentative D call TRBD1 (6 bases). CDR1 and CDR2 from the germline V gene are SGHTS and YDEGEE. V was pared by 3 bases and J by 3 bases, with 14 bases between. The CDR3 runs to 15 residues. CDR3 amino acids: CASSYQGSRTDTQYF. The CDR3 DNA reads as TGTGCCAGCAGCTACCAGGGGAGTCGAACAGATACGCAGTATTTT.

The V gene is TRBV5-8, the J gene TRBJ2-7; D gene uncertain. The CDR3 runs 13 residues. Germline CDR1 is SGHTS and CDR2 is YDEGEE. V lost 0 bases, J lost 3 bases, and 7 bases lay in between. The CDR3 DNA is TGTGCCAGCAGCTTGGGACCTTACTACGAGCAGTACTTC. Its protein product is CASSLGPYYEQYF.

At least ten counts were recorded for this clonotype. The chain combines TRBV10-3 with TRBJ1-1, with D possibly being TRBD1 (5 bases). Germline CDR1 ENHRY, CDR2 SYGVKD. The CDR3 is made up of 15 amino acids. Trimming stripped 5 bases from V and 2 bases from J, with 15 bases between. The CDR3: CAISPPPGLNTEAFF. CDR3 DNA: TGTGCCATCAGTCCTCCCCCGGGACTTAACACTGAAGCTTTCTTT.

This clonotype was counted at least ten times. V is TRBV6-2 or TRBV6-3 and J is TRBJ2-2; 7 nucleotides line up with TRBD2. The CDR3 sequence is 15 residues long. Germline V gives CDR1 MNHEY, CDR2 SVGEGT. J gave up 5 bases and V 0 bases, and 3 bases lay outside the gene matches. Here the CDR3 DNA reads TGTGCCAGCAGTTACTCGGCGGGGGAAACCGGGGAGCTGTTTTTT. It yields the protein CASSYSAGETGELFF.

The rearrangement links TRBV28 to TRBJ2-7; 8 bases agree with TRBD2. Germline V gene data show CDR1 as MDHEN and CDR2 as SYDVKM. The CDR3 runs 15 residues. Losses at the gene ends were 10 bases for V and 2 bases for J; bases not matched to a gene: 13. The CDR3 sequence is CAIRTASGLAYEQYF. In DNA, the CDR3 is TGTGCCATCAGAACGGCTAGCGGGCTGGCCTACGAGCAGTACTTC. Complete variable domain (other parts from reference TRBV28 and TRBJ2-7): DVKVTQSSRYLVKRTGEKVFLECVQDMDHENMFWYRQDPGLGLRLIYFSYDVKMKEKGDIPEGYSVSREKKERFSLILESASTNQTSMYLCAIRTASGLAYEQYFGPGTRLTVT.

In its sample, this clonotype was seen many times. This chain connects TRBV18 to TRBJ2-5; possibly TRBD2 for D (6 bases). Germline-derived CDR1 and CDR2 are KGHSH and LQKENI. Between the trimmed V and J ends, which lost 0 bases and 1 base, there was a span of 12 bases. The CDR3 is 16 residues long. CDR3 region: CASSPPEGRIQETQYF. The DNA of the CDR3 is TGTGCCAGCTCACCACCGGAGGGGAGAATCCAAGAGACCCAGTACTTC.

This clonotype was picked up many times. This chain connects TRBV27 to TRBJ1-6; possible D gene TRBD1, 6 bases. Germline lookup yields CDR1 MNHEY and CDR2 SMNVEV (reference sequence). Between the trimmed V and J ends, which lost 4 bases and 3 bases, there was a span of 10 bases. The CDR3 loop spans 15 amino acids. CDR3 nucleotide sequence: TGTGCCAGCAGTTCCCAGGACAGCTATAATTCACCCCTCCACTTT. Translating it yields CASSSQDSYNSPLHF.

This clonotype occurred many times. The rearrangement joins TRBV18 to TRBJ2-7; D could derive from TRBD1 or TRBD2 (5 bases each). V gave up 3 bases and J gave up 7 bases, with 16 bases separating them. Per the germline V gene, CDR1 is KGHSH and CDR2 is LQKENI. The CDR3 sequence is 14 residues long. As DNA, the CDR3 is TGTGCCAGCTCACCCCCGGGGCTGCTGGAGGAGCAGTACTTC. Amino acids: CASSPPGLLEEQYF.

This CDR3 is CASSPLAGGLNEQFF. The CDR3 DNA follows: TGTGCCAGCTCACCCCTAGCGGGAGGGTTGAATGAGCAGTTCTTC. V usage is TRBV18 and J usage is TRBJ2-1; 12 bases fit TRBD2. Germline CDR1 is KGHSH and CDR2 is LQKENI. V lost 3 bases and J lost 7; bases outside the gene matches: 4. This CDR3 contains 15 residues.

This clonotype was seen more than once but under ten times. The chain uses TRBV20-1 and TRBJ1-6, with TRBD1 identical over 8 bases. The length of the CDR3 is 15 residues. Germline lookup yields CDR1 DFQATT and CDR2 SNEGSKA (reference sequence). The V and J ends lost 5 bases and 6 bases, in that order; junction bases with no gene match: 9. CDR3 bases: TGCAGTGCTGGCCCGGGACAGGCGTTTAATTCACCCCTCCACTTT. Protein sequence: CSAGPGQAFNSPLHF.

This clonotype was seen many times. The gene calls are TRBV12-3 or TRBV12-4 and TRBJ1-1; the match to TRBD1 covers 8 bases. Trimming removed 5 bases from V and 4 bases from J; junction bases left unmatched: 3. The CDR3 has 13 amino acids. CDR3 region: CASSAGQGTEAFF. The CDR3 region has the DNA TGTGCCAGCAGTGCCGGACAGGGCACTGAAGCTTTCTTT.

This clonotype occurred many times. This chain uses TRBV5-1 with TRBJ2-1; 13 bases map to TRBD2. Germline-derived CDR1 and CDR2 are SGHRS and YFSETQ. Trimming at V came to 3 bases and at J to 6 bases, leaving 3 bases not matched to a gene. The CDR3 sequence is 15 residues long. The CDR3 spells CASSSGLAGRNEQFF. CDR3 DNA: TGCGCCAGCAGCTCGGGACTAGCGGGACGCAATGAGCAGTTCTTC.

This rearrangement joins TRBV30 to TRBJ2-1, with 12 bases lining up with TRBD2. The CDR3 is made up of 15 amino acids. Germline CDR1 GTSNPN, CDR2 SVGIG (reference sequence). Trimming removed 0 bases from V and 7 bases from J; junction bases left unmatched: 4. CDR3 sequence: CAWSVSSGGGNEQFF. The DNA of the CDR3 is TGTGCCTGGAGTGTATCTAGCGGGGGGGGAAATGAGCAGTTCTTC. Variable domain in full (rest from reference TRBV30 and TRBJ2-1): SQTIHQWPATLVQPVGSPLSLECTVEGTSNPNLYWYRQAAGRGLQLLFYSVGIGQISSEVPQNLSASRPQDRQFILSSKKLLLSDSGFYLCAWSVSSGGGNEQFFGPGTRLTVL.

This clonotype was seen only a few times. The chain joins TRBV6-1 to TRBJ1-2, with TRBD1 as a possible D gene (5 bases). Germline lookup yields CDR1 MNHNS and CDR2 SASEGT. The CDR3 contains 13 residues. V lost 0 bases and J 8 bases, leaving 10 bases between the germline ends. The CDR3 region is CASSEAPGWGYTF. The CDR3 nucleotides are TGTGCCAGCAGTGAAGCGCCAGGGTGGGGCTACACCTTC.

This clonotype was counted at least ten times. V gene TRBV6-2 or TRBV6-3 combines with J gene TRBJ2-1, with 7 bases matching TRBD2. CDR1 is MNHEY and CDR2 is SVGEGT in the germline V gene. The length of the CDR3 is 15 residues. V lost 6 bases and J lost 3; bases outside the gene matches: 8. Here the CDR3 DNA reads TGTGCCAGCAGACGTAGCGGGTCGGGCTACAATGAGCAGTTCTTC. Protein product: CASRRSGSGYNEQFF.

In its sample, this clonotype was seen a few times. This sequence joins TRBV6-5 and TRBJ1-2; D is ambiguous. V was pared by 4 bases and J by 4 bases, with 10 bases between. Germline V gives CDR1 MNHEY, CDR2 SVGAGI. The CDR3 runs 13 residues. The CDR3 sequence is CASSLDPIYGYTF. CDR3 nucleotide sequence: TGTGCCAGCAGTTTGGACCCTATCTATGGCTACACCTTC.

V and J are TRBV15 and TRBJ2-2, with unresolved D. With 0 bases removed from V and 3 bases from J, the gap between germline ends came to 5 bases. CDR3 length equals 14 residues. Looked up from germline, CDR1 is LNHNV and CDR2 is YYDKDF (reference sequence). CDR3 DNA: TGTGCCACCAGCAGAGAAGGACACACCGGGGAGCTGTTTTTT. This encodes CATSREGHTGELFF. Complete variable domain (other parts from reference TRBV15 and TRBJ2-2): DAMVIQNPRYQVTQFGKPVTLSCSQTLNHNVMYWYQQKSSQAPKLLFHYYDKDFNNEADTPDNFQSRRPNTSFCFLDIRSPGLGDTAMYLCATSREGHTGELFFGEGSRLTVL.

The chain uses TRBV12-3 or TRBV12-4 and TRBJ2-1; 7 bases match TRBD2. This CDR3 region has 16 residues. V dropped 6 bases and J dropped 0; count of bases not matched to a gene: 8. The CDR3 bases are TGTGCCAGCAGCCTACTAGCGCCGAGCTCCTACAATGAGCAGTTCTTC. Translating it yields CASSLLAPSSYNEQFF.

This clonotype appeared many times. The genes are TRBV27 and TRBJ1-1, with D unclear. The CDR3 extends over 14 amino acids. The germline V gene has CDR1 MNHEY and CDR2 SMNVEV (reference sequence). V was pared by 6 bases and J by 1 base, with 12 bases between. The CDR3 region is CASRVGRWNTEAFF. CDR3 DNA sequence: TGTGCCAGCAGGGTCGGACGGTGGAACACTGAAGCTTTCTTT.

The rearrangement links TRBV30 to TRBJ2-1; TRBD2 matches 11 bases. The CDR3 is 14 amino acids. Germline CDR1 is GTSNPN and CDR2 is SVGIG (reference sequence). Unmatched junction bases numbered 8, after V lost 4 bases and J lost 9 bases. CDR3 protein: CAWKIGTSGSEQFF. In DNA form, the CDR3 reads TGTGCCTGGAAGATTGGGACTAGCGGATCTGAGCAGTTCTTC.